The clone carrying this TCR beta chain was recorded a few times. Its antigen is still unknown. This sample stems from a study of metastatic and nonmetastatic thyroid tumors. Findings and caveats of the study: In both blood and tumor samples, TCR beta diversity was reported significantly higher for malignant than benign nodules.

Every patient underwent thyroid surgery untreated. Germline V gene lookup returns CDR1 MNHEY and CDR2 SVGAGI. This CDR3 is 14 amino acids long. Trimming shortened V by 2 bases and J by 6 bases, and 13 bases separated the two germline ends. TCRdb recomputed clones from the PCR reads via MiXCR. The sample holds around 20,000 clones, approximately 29% seen once. Sequencing was done on a sample of tumor tissue. The V and J genes are TRBV6-5 and TRBJ1-2; the D is unclear. This clonotype originated in a male donor with papillary thyroid cancer or a benign thyroid nodule (not recorded which). Some clones in this sample may be carry-over from other donors' samples. CDR3 nucleotides: TGTGCCAGCAGTTACCTTGGGATAACTAATGGCTACACCTTC. This translates into CASSYLGITNGYTF.